The 17 T cell receptor beta chains below all came from one sample that was sequenced in a study of T cells expressing NK-cell markers. TCRdb reprocessed the 5' RACE reads, keeping one entry per CDR3 protein, no DNA. The data show about 540,000 distinct CDR3 sequences, and the top ten clones hold 3% to 4.5%. Sequencing was carried out using blood T cells: a sorted CD56 or NKG2C T cell subset, CD4+ or CD8+ T cells, or bulk PBMC T cells (not recorded which). These receptors came from a man between 18 and 29 years old in good health.

The chain couples TRBV20-1 to TRBJ2-2; TCRdb's D call of TRBD2 is untestable without DNA. CDR3 size: 17 residues. Germline V gene sequence: CDR1 DFQATT, CDR2 SNEGSKA (reference sequence). CDR3 sequence reads: CSARGLGDSGRPGELFF.

J is TRBJ1-2 and V is TRBV29-1; TCRdb designates TRBD1, a call that cannot be tested without DNA. This CDR3 spans 12 amino acids. CDR1 and CDR2 (germline): SQVTM, ANQGSEA. The CDR3 loop is CSVDVAGGASTF.

V gene TRBV7-8 combines with J gene TRBJ2-7. The CDR3 has 15 residues. Germline CDR1 reads SGHVS; CDR2 reads FQNEAQ. The CDR3 is CASSSGWGSTYEQYF. The variable domain in full, with the rest retrieved from reference TRBV7-8 and TRBJ2-7, is GAGVSQSPRYKVAKRGQDVALRCDPISGHVSLFWYQQALGQGPEFLTYFQNEAQLDKSGLPSDRFFAERPEGSVSTLKIQRTQQEDSAVYLCASSSGWGSTYEQYFGPGTRLTVT.

The rearrangement joins TRBV15 to TRBJ1-2; lacking DNA, the TRBD1 call made by TCRdb goes unchecked. This CDR3 spans 17 amino acids. Germline V lookup: CDR1 LNHNV, CDR2 YYDKDF (reference sequence). The CDR3 is CATVIVESRQGADGYTF.

The rearrangement links TRBV6-1 to TRBJ2-1; no DNA is available, so the TRBD2 call from TCRdb remains unchecked. The CDR3 contains 14 residues. Per germline, CDR1 MNHNS and CDR2 SASEGT. The CDR3 spells CASSPGLATVEQFF.

This sequence joins TRBV6-1 and TRBJ2-4; TCRdb outputs TRBD2, but without DNA this stays unchecked. The CDR3 spans 15 residues. Looked up from germline, CDR1 is MNHNS and CDR2 is SASEGT. CDR3 region: CASSPTSVGGNIQYF.

The J gene is TRBJ2-5, the V gene TRBV7-7; no DNA is available, so the TRBD2 call from TCRdb remains unchecked. CDR1 SSHAT and CDR2 FNYEAQ come from the germline V gene (reference sequence). The CDR3 sequence is 15 residues long. This CDR3 reads CASSLGGGEAETQYF.

The chain has TRBV15 and TRBJ2-1; TCRdb gives TRBD2 as the D gene, but with no DNA this cannot be confirmed. The CDR3 runs 15 residues. Germline CDR1 and CDR2: LNHNV and YYDKDF (reference sequence). This chain's CDR3 is CATSRDLAGSREQFF. Together with reference TRBV15 and TRBJ2-1, the CDR3 gives the full variable domain: DAMVIQNPRYQVTQFGKPVTLSCSQTLNHNVMYWYQQKSSQAPKLLFHYYDKDFNNEADTPDNFQSRRPNTSFCFLDIRSPGLGDTAMYLCATSRDLAGSREQFFGPGTRLTVL.

J is TRBJ2-2 and V is TRBV24-1; TCRdb's D call, TRBD1, is unchecked because there is no DNA. From germline, CDR1 is KGHDR and CDR2 SFDVKD. This CDR3 is 16 amino acids long. The CDR3 loop is CATSDFVTGHAGELFF.

The chain employs TRBV12-3 or TRBV12-4 and TRBJ1-2; with no DNA, the TCRdb D assignment of TRBD1 cannot be verified. This CDR3 contains 13 residues. CDR3 loop: CASSFTGGGGYTF.

The rearrangement uses TRBV11-1 and TRBJ2-6; the D gene TCRdb calls, TRBD2, cannot be checked with no DNA. Germline V gene data show CDR1 as SGHAT and CDR2 as FQDESV (reference sequence). The CDR3 has 18 amino acids. The CDR3: CASSSGTSTRGWANVLTF. The entire variable domain, with the rest obtained from reference TRBV11-1 and TRBJ2-6, is as follows: EAEVAQSPRYKITEKSQAVAFWCDPISGHATLYWYRQILGQGPELLVQFQDESVVDDSQLPKDRFSAERLKGVDSTLKIQPAELGDSAMYLCASSSGTSTRGWANVLTFGAGSRLTVL.

The CDR3 spells CASSQIGGQGHSNQPQHF. The chain carries TRBV4-2 and TRBJ1-5; TCRdb's D gene call, TRBD1, goes unchecked for lack of DNA. CDR1 is LGHNA and CDR2 is YNFKEQ in the germline V gene. The CDR3 runs to 18 residues.

This chain joins TRBV10-3 and TRBJ1-3. CDR3 length: 15 amino acids. The germline gives CDR1 ENHRY, CDR2 SYGVKD. The CDR3 region is CAISAAESAGNTIYF.

The V gene is TRBV15, the J gene TRBJ2-1; no DNA is available, so the TRBD2 call from TCRdb remains unchecked. The CDR3 contains 15 residues. Germline values: CDR1 LNHNV, CDR2 YYDKDF (reference sequence). The CDR3 is CATSFLRASYNEQFF. The whole variable domain, filled in from reference TRBV15 and TRBJ2-1, reads DAMVIQNPRYQVTQFGKPVTLSCSQTLNHNVMYWYQQKSSQAPKLLFHYYDKDFNNEADTPDNFQSRRPNTSFCFLDIRSPGLGDTAMYLCATSFLRASYNEQFFGPGTRLTVL.

The rearrangement links TRBV2 to TRBJ1-1; TCRdb reports TRBD1, a call that lacks DNA to check it against. This CDR3 is built from 14 residues. Germline lookup yields CDR1 SNHLY and CDR2 FYNNEI. The CDR3 here is CASSAPGRRIEAFF.

Here the CDR3 reads CAISDSSGWGNQPQHF. V is TRBV10-3 and J is TRBJ1-5. Per the germline V gene, CDR1 is ENHRY and CDR2 is SYGVKD. The CDR3 covers 16 residues.

The chain has TRBV5-1 and TRBJ2-1; TCRdb reports TRBD2, a call that lacks DNA to check it against. This CDR3 contains 13 residues. The germline CDR1 and CDR2 sequences are SGHRS and YFSETQ. The CDR3 loop reads CASSLTRDNEQFF.